This T cell receptor (beta chain) was retrieved from a study of cytomegalovirus exposure and HLA in healthy donors. Overall study: A previous analysis identified 95 million to 140 million unique TCR beta sequences derived from 180 million or so T cells. General study findings and limits: An assumption of roughly uniform sequencing depth across donors underlay the presence/absence analyses.

Healthy donors of bone marrow made up the group. In nominal health when sampled, donors likely had unrecorded immune exposures nonetheless. Amplification used 60 Vbeta primers and 13 Jbeta primers. Sequencing was performed with immunoSEQ multiplex PCR; in TCRdb, only in-frame clones are kept and a portion is missing. The sample records approximately 140,000 clones, approximately 85% being singletons. As to this clone: Antigen: not known.

Germline V gene sequence: CDR1 SGHVS, CDR2 FQNEAQ. V lost 2 bases and J lost 4, with 21 bases in between. The CDR3 totals 19 residues. This rearrangement joins TRBV7-8 to TRBJ2-6; possibly TRBD1 for D (5 bases). The sample consisted of PBMCs. The TCR was taken from a man aged 50 to 60 in good health and CMV-seropositive. CDR3 loop: CASSLRATGLSLGANVLTF. CDR3 nucleotides: TGTGCCAGCAGCTTACGAGCCACAGGCCTCTCTCTGGGGGCCAACGTCCTGACTTTC.